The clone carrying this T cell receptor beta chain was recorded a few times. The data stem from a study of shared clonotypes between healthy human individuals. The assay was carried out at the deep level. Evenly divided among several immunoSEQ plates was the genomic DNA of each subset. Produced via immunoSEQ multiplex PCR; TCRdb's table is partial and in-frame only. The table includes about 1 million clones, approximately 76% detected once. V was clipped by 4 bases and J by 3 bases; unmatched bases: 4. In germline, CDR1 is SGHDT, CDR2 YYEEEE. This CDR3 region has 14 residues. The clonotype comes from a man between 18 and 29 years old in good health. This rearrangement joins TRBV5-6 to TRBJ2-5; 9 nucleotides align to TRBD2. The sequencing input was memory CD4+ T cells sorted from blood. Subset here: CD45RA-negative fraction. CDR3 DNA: TGTGCCAGCAGCAAAAGGACTAGCGAAGAGACCCAGTACTTC. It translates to CASSKRTSEETQYF.